The 10 T cell receptor beta chains listed next were all sequenced from one sample in a study of Ad26.COV2.S vaccination and SARS-CoV-2 variants. Treatment defined: about 20 received Ad26.COV2.S at low or high dose, single or two shots; 5 received placebo; per-sample allocation not given. Collection of samples fell on day 63 after the first vaccine or placebo injection. Produced via immunoSEQ multiplex PCR; TCRdb's table is partial and in-frame only. The table has roughly 350,000 clones, roughly 87% seen once. This material consisted of peripheral blood, taken in a trial of Ad26.COV2.S vaccine versus placebo. The receptors come from a person aged 18-65 years who received the Ad26.COV2.S COVID-19 vaccine or a placebo.

J is TRBJ1-2 and V is TRBV6-1; possible D gene TRBD1, 6 bases. Germline loops: CDR1 MNHNS, CDR2 SASEGT. Trimming took 3 bases from V and 7 from J, leaving 15 bases between them. The CDR3 spans 14 residues. This CDR3 is CASSEGYRDGGYTF. In DNA, the CDR3 is TGTGCCAGCAGTGAGGGTTACAGGGATGGTGGCTACACCTTC.

This chain joins TRBV6-5 and TRBJ2-7; perhaps TRBD1 as D (6 bases). Trimming left V 2 bases short and J 3 bases short, with 8 bases between. The germline V gene encodes CDR1 MNHEY and CDR2 SVGAGI. There are 13 residues in the CDR3. CDR3 in DNA: TGTGCCAGCAGTTACGGACAGCTCTACGAGCAGTACTTC. Encoded protein: CASSYGQLYEQYF.

This chain joins TRBV7-9 and TRBJ1-6, with 8 bases matching TRBD1. The CDR3 spans 15 residues. The J segment lost 10 bases and the V segment lost 0 bases, leaving 5 bases of the junction unmatched. Per germline, CDR1 SEHNR and CDR2 FQNEAQ (reference sequence). CDR3 loop: CASSLADREYSPLHF. The CDR3 nucleotides are TGTGCCAGCAGCTTAGCGGACAGGGAGTACTCACCCCTCCACTTT.

The genes are TRBV29-1 and TRBJ1-1; TRBD1 matches at 7 bases. V was pared by 3 bases and J by 13 bases, with 8 bases of the junction left unmatched. CDR3 size: 11 residues. Germline loops: CDR1 SQVTM, CDR2 ANQGSEA. This CDR3 reads CSVERGGRGFF. CDR3 bases: TGCAGCGTTGAGCGAGGGGGCAGAGGTTTCTTT.

The chain carries TRBV7-9 and TRBJ1-1; TRBD1 aligns across 8 bases. CDR1 is SEHNR and CDR2 is FQNEAQ in the germline V gene (reference sequence). This CDR3 is 16 amino acids long. Trimming cost V 4 bases and J 4 bases; bases outside gene matches: 11. The CDR3 coding sequence is TGTGCCAGCAGCTCGGGACAGGCCGTAAGAATCACTGAAGCTTTCTTT. It is translated as CASSSGQAVRITEAFF.

This chain joins TRBV19 and TRBJ1-3, with TRBD1 identical over 8 bases. Looked up from germline, CDR1 is LNHDA and CDR2 is SQIVND (reference sequence). This CDR3 is 15 amino acids long. Trimming cost V 3 bases and J 2 bases; bases outside gene matches: 3. This CDR3 reads CASSIPGGPGNTIYF. The CDR3 region has the DNA TGTGCCAGTAGTATCCCAGGGGGCCCTGGAAACACCATATATTTT. The variable domain in full, with the rest retrieved from reference TRBV19 and TRBJ1-3, is DGGITQSPKYLFRKEGQNVTLSCEQNLNHDAMYWYRQDPGQGLRLIYYSQIVNDFQKGDIAEGYSVSREKKESFPLTVTSAQKNPTAFYLCASSIPGGPGNTIYFGEGSWLTVV.

The rearrangement links TRBV5-1 to TRBJ2-2, with TRBD2 matching 12 bases. Germline assignment: CDR1 SGHRS and CDR2 YFSETQ. With V trimmed by 0 bases and J by 7 bases, 7 bases remained unmatched. The CDR3 is 17 residues long. As DNA, the CDR3 is TGCGCCAGCAGCTTGGGACTAGCGGGGGCCCGACGCGGGGAGCTGTTTTTT. Its protein product is CASSLGLAGARRGELFF. The full variable domain, rest sourced from reference TRBV5-1 and TRBJ2-2, is KAGVTQTPRYLIKTRGQQVTLSCSPISGHRSVSWYQQTPGQGLQFLFEYFSETQRNKGNFPGRFSGRQFSNSRSEMNVSTLELGDSALYLCASSLGLAGARRGELFFGEGSRLTVL.

The chain's CDR3 is CASRRTGLAKNIQYF. The CDR3 DNA reads TGTGCCAGCAGGAGGACAGGACTAGCCAAAAACATTCAGTACTTC. The chain employs TRBV21-1 and TRBJ2-4; TRBD1 is taken as the D call from the table, unchecked against the DNA. TRBV21-1 is noted as a pseudogene. The CDR3 length is 15 residues.

This chain uses TRBV15 with TRBJ1-2, with 7 bases fitting TRBD1. The trim removed 0 bases at V and 10 bases at J, leaving 8 bases unmatched. Germline loops: CDR1 LNHNV, CDR2 YYDKDF (reference sequence). The CDR3 sequence is 14 residues long. CDR3 in DNA: TGTGCCACCAGCAGAGAAGAAGACAGGGTCGACTACACCTTC. Its translation is CATSREEDRVDYTF.

This rearrangement joins TRBV11-3 to TRBJ2-1; 10 bases align to TRBD1. CDR1 and CDR2 from the germline V gene are SGHNT and YENEEA. The CDR3 consists of 15 residues. V lost 3 bases and J lost 9; bases outside the gene matches: 8. The chain's CDR3 is CASSLGTGVFGEQFF. The CDR3, as DNA: TGTGCCAGCAGCTTGGGGACAGGGGTGTTTGGTGAGCAGTTCTTC.